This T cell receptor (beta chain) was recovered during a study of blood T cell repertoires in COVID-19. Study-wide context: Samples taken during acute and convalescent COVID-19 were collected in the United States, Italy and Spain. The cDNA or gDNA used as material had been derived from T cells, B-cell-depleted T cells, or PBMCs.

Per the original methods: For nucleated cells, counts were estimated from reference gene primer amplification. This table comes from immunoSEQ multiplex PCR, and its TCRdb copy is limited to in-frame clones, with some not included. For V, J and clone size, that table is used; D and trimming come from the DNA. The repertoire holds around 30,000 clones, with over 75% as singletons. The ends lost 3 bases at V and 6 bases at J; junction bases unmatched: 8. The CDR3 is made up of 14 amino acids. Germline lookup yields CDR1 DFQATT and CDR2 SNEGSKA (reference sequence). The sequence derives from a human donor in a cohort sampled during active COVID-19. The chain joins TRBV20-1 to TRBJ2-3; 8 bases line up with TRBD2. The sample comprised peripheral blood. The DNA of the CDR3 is TGCAGTGCTAGTGTCGGCGGGGGGTGGGATACGCAGTATTTT. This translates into CSASVGGGWDTQYF.